One and the same sample provided the 14 T cell receptor beta chains below, sequenced in a study of T cell responses to AZD1222 COVID-19 vaccine. Sequencing was performed with immunoSEQ multiplex PCR; in TCRdb, only in-frame clones are kept and a portion is missing. Of some 72,000 clones in the sample, 90% to 95% were seen once. The source was peripheral blood, collected on day 0 of MenACWY control vaccination. These receptors were collected from an adult in good health.

The chain uses TRBV5-1 and TRBJ2-4; 8 positions agree with TRBD2. The CDR3 length is 16 residues. Germline V gene data show CDR1 as SGHRS and CDR2 as YFSETQ. V lost 0 bases, J lost 1 base, and 3 bases stayed unmatched. CDR3 nucleotide sequence: TGCGCCAGCAGCTTGGGAGCGGGAGCGGCCAAAAACATTCAGTACTTC. This sequence encodes CASSLGAGAAKNIQYF.

The chain carries TRBV29-1 and TRBJ1-2; D ambiguous. Germline CDR1 and CDR2: SQVTM and ANQGSEA. The germline V and J ends were trimmed by 6 bases and 14 bases, with 28 bases remaining between them. The CDR3 covers 14 residues. As DNA, the CDR3 is TGCAGCGTGGTACCCCTTGGCCCAAAGGAGCTAGTGACCTTC. This encodes CSVVPLGPKELVTF.

V and J are TRBV19 and TRBJ1-5, with 8 bases matching TRBD1. Germline V lookup: CDR1 LNHDA, CDR2 SQIVND (reference sequence). This CDR3 is 14 amino acids long. Trimming removed 5 bases from V and 5 bases from J; junction bases left unmatched: 5. DNA of the CDR3: TGTGCCAGTAGTTGGGGACAGGTGTATCAGCCCCAGCATTTT. It specifies CASSWGQVYQPQHF. Full variable domain (outside the CDR3, taken from reference TRBV19 and TRBJ1-5): DGGITQSPKYLFRKEGQNVTLSCEQNLNHDAMYWYRQDPGQGLRLIYYSQIVNDFQKGDIAEGYSVSREKKESFPLTVTSAQKNPTAFYLCASSWGQVYQPQHFGDGTRLSIL.

The rearrangement joins TRBV23-1 to TRBJ1-2; no clear D gene. TRBV23-1 is annotated as an ORF whose role is uncertain. CDR3 length: 15 amino acids. Deletions cut 2 bases from V and 1 base from J, with 11 bases between. The CDR3 region is CASSQRARNNYGYTF. The CDR3 coding sequence is TGCGCCAGCAGTCAACGCGCCAGAAATAACTATGGCTACACCTTC.

This chain connects TRBV6-1 to TRBJ1-2; D remains unclear. The CDR3 sequence is 12 residues long. Germline lookup yields CDR1 MNHNS and CDR2 SASEGT. Trimming took 5 bases from V and 7 from J, leaving 11 bases between them. The CDR3, as DNA: TGTGCCAGCAGTCACCTAGAGGGTGGCTACACCTTC. This translates into CASSHLEGGYTF.

The chain has TRBV28 and TRBJ1-4, with 10 bases that match TRBD1. Germline lookup yields CDR1 MDHEN and CDR2 SYDVKM. Unmatched junction bases numbered 7, after V lost 3 bases and J lost 6 bases. The CDR3 totals 16 residues. CDR3 sequence: CASSFFRDRGYEKLFF. The CDR3 DNA reads as TGTGCCAGCAGTTTTTTCCGGGACAGGGGATATGAAAAACTGTTTTTT. Full variable domain (missing parts from reference TRBV28 and TRBJ1-4): DVKVTQSSRYLVKRTGEKVFLECVQDMDHENMFWYRQDPGLGLRLIYFSYDVKMKEKGDIPEGYSVSREKKERFSLILESASTNQTSMYLCASSFFRDRGYEKLFFGSGTQLSVL.

The V call is TRBV15, the J call TRBJ2-5; possible D gene TRBD1, 5 bases. Looked up from germline, CDR1 is LNHNV and CDR2 is YYDKDF (reference sequence). The CDR3 contains 16 residues. V gave up 0 bases and J gave up 2 bases, with 13 bases separating them. CDR3 sequence reads: CATSRDHGRVQETQYF. The CDR3 nucleotides read TGTGCCACCAGCAGAGATCACGGCAGGGTTCAAGAGACCCAGTACTTC.

The gene calls are TRBV19 and TRBJ2-2; 15 bases match TRBD2. The CDR3 is 17 residues long. The germline CDR1 and CDR2 sequences are LNHDA and SQIVND (reference sequence). After removal of 4 bases from V and 4 bases from J, the junction contained 4 bases not matched to a gene. For the CDR3, the DNA is TGTGCCAGTAGTAAGAGGACTAGCGGGGGGGCCACCGGGGAGCTGTTTTTT. Amino acids: CASSKRTSGGATGELFF.

The V call is TRBV7-2, the J call TRBJ2-7; D uncertain. The V gene's germline CDR1 is SGHTA and CDR2 FQGNSA. The V gene lost 4 bases and the J gene lost 2 bases, with 27 bases spanning the gap. The CDR3 spans 19 residues. The CDR3 DNA sequence: TGTGCCAGCAGCTCACTCACCACCACCGGATCTTGGGCCACCTACGAGCAGTACTTC. Protein: CASSSLTTTGSWATYEQYF.

The chain recombines TRBV11-2 with TRBJ2-3; D is undetermined. Trimming pared 0 bases from V and 9 bases from J, leaving 7 bases between. The CDR3 consists of 12 residues. The germline CDR1 and CDR2 sequences are SGHAT and FQNNGV. CDR3: CASSLDVVTQYF. The DNA for the CDR3 is TGTGCCAGCAGCTTAGACGTCGTAACGCAGTATTTT.

The chain joins TRBV5-5 to TRBJ1-6, with a tentative D call TRBD1 (5 bases). Germline V gives CDR1 SGHKS, CDR2 YYEKEE (reference sequence). The CDR3 is 14 amino acids. V lost 4 bases and J lost 9, with 14 bases in between. In DNA, the CDR3 is TGTGCCAGCAGCCGCGGACAAGATAGTTCACCCCTCCACTTT. This encodes CASSRGQDSSPLHF. The full variable domain, completed using reference TRBV5-5 and TRBJ1-6, is DAGVTQSPTHLIKTRGQQVTLRCSPISGHKSVSWYQQVLGQGPQFIFQYYEKEERGRGNFPDRFSARQFPNYSSELNVNALLLGDSALYLCASSRGQDSSPLHFGNGTRLTVT.

The chain uses TRBV5-1 and TRBJ2-5; D may correspond to TRBD1 or TRBD2 (6 bases each). CDR1 SGHRS and CDR2 YFSETQ come from the germline V gene. This CDR3 is 14 amino acids long. The V and J ends lost 0 bases and 4 bases respectively, with 10 bases between them. In nucleotides, the CDR3 is TGCGCCAGCAGCTTGGACGGGGGCCTAGAGACCCAGTACTTC. Translating it yields CASSLDGGLETQYF. The full variable domain, with the rest looked up from reference TRBV5-1 and TRBJ2-5, is KAGVTQTPRYLIKTRGQQVTLSCSPISGHRSVSWYQQTPGQGLQFLFEYFSETQRNKGNFPGRFSGRQFSNSRSEMNVSTLELGDSALYLCASSLDGGLETQYFGPGTRLLVL.

In this sample, this clone turned up a few times. The chain employs TRBV6-5 and TRBJ1-2; D might be TRBD1 (5 bases). Per the germline V gene, CDR1 is MNHEY and CDR2 is SVGAGI. Trimming removed 0 bases at V and 4 bases at J, with 9 bases between. The CDR3 is 14 amino acids. CDR3 loop: CASSYSGGRYGYTF. CDR3 coding DNA: TGTGCCAGCAGTTACTCGGGGGGTCGCTATGGCTACACCTTC.

The chain employs TRBV6-2 or TRBV6-3 and TRBJ1-1; D uncertain. CDR1 and CDR2 from the germline V gene are MNHEY and SVGEGT. The CDR3 contains 12 residues. Trimming cost V 8 bases and J 2 bases, with 9 bases left between them. CDR3 sequence: CASGSLNTEAFF. DNA for the CDR3: TGTGCCAGCGGTTCCCTCAACACTGAAGCTTTCTTT.